This T cell receptor (beta chain) emerged from a study of CD8 T cells in Susac syndrome. A quantity of about 0.5 to 1 ug RNA underwent reverse transcription using random hexamers. TCRdb fed the immunoSEQ multiplex PCR reads into MiXCR, producing one record per CDR3 protein. This sample carries around 170,000 distinct CDR3 sequences, about 96% of them seen once, and the ten largest clones take around 0.12%. The CDR3 has 16 residues. V lost 4 bases and J lost 4, with 20 bases in between. CDR1 and CDR2 from the germline V gene are MGHRA and YSYEKL. This receptor was identified in a human donor with Susac syndrome. The sequencing sample was made of CD4+ T cells from PBMCs. The chain couples TRBV4-1 to TRBJ2-7, with D tentatively TRBD2 (7 bases). CDR3 amino acids: CASSPFGQGRAYEQYF. In nucleotides, the CDR3 is TGCGCCAGCAGCCCCTTCGGGCAGGGGAGGGCTTACGAGCAGTACTTC.